Following are 28 T cell receptor beta chains from one sample sequenced in a study of T cell responses to AZD1222 COVID-19 vaccine. Libraries were prepared by immunoSEQ multiplex PCR; TCRdb keeps only in-frame clonotypes and omits some of them. The sample lists tens of thousands of clones, roughly 90% occurring once. Sample: peripheral blood, taken on day 0 of MenACWY control vaccination. Receptors were obtained from an adult in good health.

The rearrangement joins TRBV5-1 to TRBJ1-1, with D unresolved. Germline CDR1 and CDR2: SGHRS and YFSETQ. The V and J ends lost 10 bases and 0 bases respectively, with 13 bases between them. The CDR3 covers 13 residues. CDR3 DNA sequence: TGCGCCTCCTCAGGCAGGATGAACACTGAAGCTTTCTTT. Its translation is CASSGRMNTEAFF.

The chain recombines TRBV19 with TRBJ1-5; D remains unclear. CDR1 LNHDA and CDR2 SQIVND come from the germline V gene (reference sequence). The CDR3 extends over 15 amino acids. The germline V and J ends were trimmed by 3 bases and 1 base, with 10 bases remaining between them. CDR3 in DNA: TGTGCCAGTAGTATCGCCGGAATCAGCAATCAGCCCCAGCATTTT. It codes for CASSIAGISNQPQHF. Filled out from reference TRBV19 and TRBJ1-5, the complete variable domain reads DGGITQSPKYLFRKEGQNVTLSCEQNLNHDAMYWYRQDPGQGLRLIYYSQIVNDFQKGDIAEGYSVSREKKESFPLTVTSAQKNPTAFYLCASSIAGISNQPQHFGDGTRLSIL.

This clone is a singleton in its sample. This chain uses TRBV11-2 with TRBJ1-1, with D tentatively TRBD1 (5 bases). Germline CDR1 reads SGHAT; CDR2 reads FQNNGV. V was trimmed by 0 bases and J by 2 bases, leaving 16 bases between them. This CDR3 has 17 residues. The CDR3 sequence: CASSLDLEVRGNTEAFF. The CDR3, as DNA: TGTGCCAGCAGCTTAGATCTGGAGGTTAGGGGTAACACTGAAGCTTTCTTT.

The chain carries TRBV7-3 and TRBJ1-1; D not resolved. The CDR3 runs to 13 residues. The germline gives CDR1 SGHTA, CDR2 FQGTGA. Trimming shortened V by 4 bases and J by 2 bases, and 8 bases separated the two germline ends. The CDR3 DNA is TGTGCCAGCAGCTCAACTCCTAACACTGAAGCTTTCTTT. This translates into CASSSTPNTEAFF.

CDR3 sequence (DNA): TGTGCCAGCTCACCACCCCAGGTCTCCTACGAGCAGTACTTC. As protein: CASSPPQVSYEQYF. The gene calls are TRBV18 and TRBJ2-7; D gene unclear. The ends were cut back, 0 bases at V and 0 bases at J, with 6 bases in the middle. The CDR3 spans 14 residues. Per germline, CDR1 KGHSH and CDR2 LQKENI.

V usage is TRBV24-1 and J usage is TRBJ2-1, with 9 bases aligning to TRBD1. The length of the CDR3 is 16 residues. After removal of 2 bases from V and 9 bases from J, the junction contained 10 bases not matched to a gene. Per the germline V gene, CDR1 is KGHDR and CDR2 is SFDVKD. CDR3 coding DNA: TGTGCCACCAGTGATTCCAGACCCAAGGACAGGGGTGAGCAGTTCTTC. Translated: CATSDSRPKDRGEQFF.

In DNA, the CDR3 is TGTGCCAGCTCACCAAGCTCTCGAGTCTATGCGGGGGCCAACTTCAATCAGCCCCAGCATTTT. It is translated as CASSPSSRVYAGANFNQPQHF. V gene TRBV18 combines with J gene TRBJ1-5, with D tentatively TRBD1 (6 bases). Germline assignment: CDR1 KGHSH and CDR2 LQKENI. The CDR3 runs 21 residues. Trimming shortened V by 2 bases and J by 3 bases, and 29 bases separated the two germline ends.

This clone showed up just a few times. The chain couples TRBV28 to TRBJ1-6; D is ambiguous. Germline CDR1 and CDR2: MDHEN and SYDVKM. V shed 3 bases and J shed 0 bases, with 15 bases lying between them. The CDR3 consists of 18 residues. The CDR3 region has the DNA TGTGCCAGCAGTTTTACGGCTTCGGGGAGCTCCTATAATTCACCCCTCCACTTT. Translated, it gives CASSFTASGSSYNSPLHF.

The chain is built from TRBV7-8 and TRBJ1-2; no clear D. The CDR3 loop spans 12 amino acids. V lost 5 bases, J lost 0 bases, and 4 bases lay in between. Germline V gene data show CDR1 as SGHVS and CDR2 as FQNEAQ. CDR3 coding DNA: TGTGCCAGCAGCCCATCTAACTATGGCTACACCTTC. It codes for CASSPSNYGYTF.

A single count supports this clone. V is TRBV7-8 and J is TRBJ1-6; D unclear. V lost 6 bases, J lost 7 bases, and 10 bases lay in between. Germline V gene data show CDR1 as SGHVS and CDR2 as FQNEAQ. There are 13 residues in the CDR3. In nucleotides, the CDR3 is TGTGCCAGCAGTCACGGGGAGAATTCACCCCTCCACTTT. Translation: CASSHGENSPLHF. Full variable domain (rest looked up from reference TRBV7-8 and TRBJ1-6): GAGVSQSPRYKVAKRGQDVALRCDPISGHVSLFWYQQALGQGPEFLTYFQNEAQLDKSGLPSDRFFAERPEGSVSTLKIQRTQQEDSAVYLCASSHGENSPLHFGNGTRLTVT.

This clone was seen only a few times. The identical CDR3 is also encoded by other nucleotide sequences in the sample. The rearrangement links TRBV24-1 to TRBJ2-7, with TRBD1 as a possible D gene (6 bases). This CDR3 spans 13 amino acids. The ends were cut back, 4 bases at V and 1 base at J, with 7 bases in the middle. CDR1 and CDR2 from the germline V gene are KGHDR and SFDVKD. Written as DNA, the CDR3 is TGTGCCACCAGTGAACAGGGTTCCTACGAGCAGTACTTC. This codes for CATSEQGSYEQYF.

The rearrangement joins TRBV19 to TRBJ1-1; possible D gene TRBD1, 5 bases. Per germline, CDR1 LNHDA and CDR2 SQIVND (reference sequence). The ends were cut back, 8 bases at V and 3 bases at J, with 13 bases in the middle. The CDR3 covers 13 residues. CDR3 in amino acids: CASRGEGDTEAFF. The CDR3 DNA follows: TGTGCCAGTCGGGGGGAGGGCGACACTGAAGCTTTCTTT. Filled out from reference TRBV19 and TRBJ1-1, the complete variable domain reads DGGITQSPKYLFRKEGQNVTLSCEQNLNHDAMYWYRQDPGQGLRLIYYSQIVNDFQKGDIAEGYSVSREKKESFPLTVTSAQKNPTAFYLCASRGEGDTEAFFGQGTRLTVV.

This chain connects TRBV29-1 to TRBJ1-4; unclear D gene. Germline V gives CDR1 SQVTM, CDR2 ANQGSEA. This CDR3 comprises 11 residues. V dropped 5 bases and J dropped 5 bases, with 6 bases sitting between them. The CDR3 loop reads CSVRENEKLFF. The CDR3, as DNA: TGCAGCGTTCGCGAGAATGAAAAACTGTTTTTT.

The chain combines TRBV12-3 or TRBV12-4 with TRBJ1-2; D is unclear. This CDR3 region has 12 residues. Trimming stripped 1 base from V and 8 bases from J, with 8 bases between. The CDR3 DNA is TGTGCCAGCAGTTTAGGTGTGGTGGGCTACACCTTC. Its translation is CASSLGVVGYTF.

V and J are TRBV7-3 and TRBJ1-1; perhaps TRBD1 as D (5 bases). V gave up 6 bases and J gave up 4 bases, with 21 bases separating them. Germline loops: CDR1 SGHTA, CDR2 FQGTGA. This CDR3 is built from 16 residues. The CDR3 loop reads CASSSGSRGGGTEAFF. DNA of the CDR3: TGTGCCAGCAGTTCTGGGTCGAGGGGAGGCGGCACTGAAGCTTTCTTT.

The chain combines TRBV9 with TRBJ1-6; 7 positions agree with TRBD1. This CDR3 has 17 residues. In germline, CDR1 is SGDLS, CDR2 YYNGEE. The V gene end was trimmed by 3 bases and the J gene end by 7 bases; junction bases not matched to a gene: 13. This CDR3 is CASSAPAGLRGNSPLHF. CDR3 in DNA: TGTGCCAGCAGCGCCCCGGCGGGCCTCAGGGGGAATTCACCCCTCCACTTT. Combining the CDR3 with reference TRBV9 and TRBJ1-6 gives the whole variable domain DSGVTQTPKHLITATGQRVTLRCSPRSGDLSVYWYQQSLDQGLQFLIQYYNGEERAKGNILERFSAQQFPDLHSELNLSSLELGDSALYFCASSAPAGLRGNSPLHFGNGTRLTVT.

This sequence joins TRBV3-1 (or the pseudogene TRBV3-2) and TRBJ1-6; D unresolved. Germline loops: CDR1 LGHDT, CDR2 YNNKEL (reference sequence). CDR3 length: 18 amino acids. Trimming took off 1 base at V and 0 bases at J, with 13 bases between the two ends. The CDR3 DNA follows: TGTGCCAGCAGCCAAGGGGTACAGAGCGGCTCCTATAATTCACCCCTCCACTTT. Amino acid sequence: CASSQGVQSGSYNSPLHF.

The count of this clone is one. This rearrangement joins TRBV4-2 to TRBJ1-2; weak D call: TRBD1 (5 bases). The CDR3 has 14 amino acids. V was shortened by 1 base and J by 1 base, with 7 bases between the two germline ends. Per germline, CDR1 LGHNA and CDR2 YNFKEQ. Here the CDR3 reads CASSQATVNYGYTF. The CDR3 DNA reads as TGTGCCAGCAGCCAAGCGACAGTTAACTATGGCTACACCTTC.

The chain employs TRBV18 and TRBJ1-5; D gene unclear. The CDR3 extends over 13 amino acids. Germline CDR1 reads KGHSH; CDR2 reads LQKENI. Trimming stripped 2 bases from V and 5 bases from J, with 7 bases between. CDR3 residues: CASSPNSDQPQHF. Written as DNA, the CDR3 is TGTGCCAGCTCACCAAACTCGGATCAGCCCCAGCATTTT.

This chain uses TRBV13 with TRBJ2-5; D gene unclear. V was shortened by 6 bases and J by 2 bases, with 16 bases between the two germline ends. CDR3 size: 15 residues. The V gene's germline CDR1 is PRHDT and CDR2 FYEKMQ (reference sequence). The DNA of the CDR3 is TGTGCCAGCAGAGTCACCCGGGCCCTGCAAGAGACCCAGTACTTC. It encodes CASRVTRALQETQYF.

The V gene is TRBV7-9, the J gene TRBJ2-7, with TRBD2 as a possible D gene (5 bases). Between the trimmed V and J ends, which lost 3 bases and 6 bases, there was a span of 9 bases. This CDR3 comprises 12 residues. Looked up from germline, CDR1 is SEHNR and CDR2 is FQNEAQ (reference sequence). CDR3 protein: CASSFRGAEQYF. CDR3 nucleotide sequence: TGTGCCAGCAGCTTCCGGGGAGCCGAGCAGTACTTC.

The chain has TRBV27 and TRBJ2-7; D tentatively reads TRBD1 or TRBD2 (5 bases each). Germline V gives CDR1 MNHEY, CDR2 SMNVEV (reference sequence). The CDR3 spans 12 residues. Trimming took 7 bases from V and 11 from J, leaving 18 bases between them. CDR3 in amino acids: CASNDGRDVEYF. The CDR3 DNA sequence: TGTGCCAGCAATGACGGCCGGGACGTGGAGTACTTC.

V is TRBV21-1 and J is TRBJ2-2; the D call in the table, TRBD2, was not verified against the DNA. TRBV21-1 is described as a pseudogene. The CDR3 totals 14 residues. CDR3 in amino acids: CASSKGGLTGELFF. The CDR3 coding sequence is TGTGCCAGCAGCAAAGGGGGACTTACCGGGGAGCTGTTTTTT.

V and J are TRBV20-1 and TRBJ1-3, with 10 bases that match TRBD1. The J segment lost 2 bases and the V segment lost 3 bases, leaving 7 bases of the junction unmatched. CDR3 length: 16 amino acids. The germline V gene has CDR1 DFQATT and CDR2 SNEGSKA (reference sequence). CDR3 DNA: TGCAGTGCTAGTAACCCCGGGACAGGGGCTGGAAACACCATATATTTT. Encoded protein: CSASNPGTGAGNTIYF.

This chain uses TRBV3-1 (or the pseudogene TRBV3-2) with TRBJ1-5; D remains ambiguous. The CDR3 contains 10 residues. Germline CDR1 reads LGHDT; CDR2 reads YNNKEL (reference sequence). The CDR3: CDQTRKPQHF. The CDR3 region has the DNA TGTGACCAGACCCGGAAGCCCCAGCATTTT.

This clone occurred once. This chain links TRBV6-6 with TRBJ1-3; D remains unclear. The germline CDR1 and CDR2 sequences are MNHNY and SVGAGI (reference sequence). V was clipped by 5 bases and J by 4 bases, with 12 bases between them. This CDR3 region has 14 residues. In DNA form, the CDR3 reads TGTGCCAGCAGTCTGACCGAGAAGGGAAACACCATATATTTT. Its protein product is CASSLTEKGNTIYF.

The chain couples TRBV24-1 to TRBJ1-6; no reliable D call. Germline lookup yields CDR1 KGHDR and CDR2 SFDVKD. The germline V and J ends were trimmed by 4 bases and 0 bases, with 6 bases remaining between them. The CDR3 is made up of 15 amino acids. The CDR3 nucleotides read TGTGCCACCAGTGACCTGGACTCCTATAATTCACCCCTCCACTTT. Amino acids: CATSDLDSYNSPLHF.

This sequence joins TRBV28 and TRBJ1-5; TRBD1 agrees at 7 bases. V was clipped by 4 bases and J by 1 base; unmatched bases: 4. There are 15 residues in the CDR3. Germline V CDR1 and CDR2: MDHEN, SYDVKM. The CDR3 here is CASSSPDRSNQPQHF. Here the CDR3 DNA reads TGTGCCAGCAGTTCACCGGACAGGAGCAATCAGCCCCAGCATTTT. The variable domain in full, completed from reference TRBV28 and TRBJ1-5, reads DVKVTQSSRYLVKRTGEKVFLECVQDMDHENMFWYRQDPGLGLRLIYFSYDVKMKEKGDIPEGYSVSREKKERFSLILESASTNQTSMYLCASSSPDRSNQPQHFGDGTRLSIL.